The present T cell receptor (beta chain) was sequenced within a study of blood T cell repertoires in COVID-19. At the level of the study: Samples representing acute and convalescent COVID-19 were sourced from the United States, Italy and Spain. Nucleic acid was either cDNA or gDNA, and it came from T cells, B-cell-depleted T cells, or PBMCs.

Original methodology: Reference gene primer amplification yielded estimated nucleated cell counts. Clones were read by immunoSEQ multiplex PCR, and TCRdb kept only the in-frame ones, dropping some. V, J and clone size derive from that table, while D and trimming were established from the DNA sequence. The sample gives about 260,000 clones, more than 85% of which show up once; approximately 2.5% is in the top ten. This CDR3 region has 16 residues. CDR1 is MNHEY, CDR2 SVGAGI, per germline. Trimming cost V 2 bases and J 3 bases; bases outside gene matches: 8. The gene calls are TRBV6-5 and TRBJ2-3; TRBD1 matches at 7 bases. The clonotype originates from a person between 18 and 35 years old with COVID-19, enrolled during active disease. Sequencing was done on a sample of peripheral blood. The CDR3, as DNA: TGTGCCAGCAGTTACCGAGGGGGCAGGAGTACAGATACGCAGTATTTT. Its protein is CASSYRGGRSTDTQYF.